These T cell receptor beta chains were read from a single sample in a study of OX40 agonist ivuxolimab in advanced cancers. This table comes from immunoSEQ multiplex PCR, and its TCRdb copy is limited to in-frame clones, with some not included. The sample records fewer than 75,000 clones, 80% being singletons. The specimen comprised CD4+ or CD8+ T cells sorted from blood, sampled in a trial of the OX40 agonist ivuxolimab. The receptors come from an adult with an advanced solid tumor such as melanoma, head and neck, liver or kidney cancer. Both conserved end residues are part of each CDR3. The order of the fields is D gene, CDR3 length, J gene, V gene, clone size, CDR3 DNA, CDR3 protein. D genes are given only for firm matches. Clone size appears in some rows only: once, few, many, or a class for an expanded clone.

D gene: NA
CDR3 length: 13
J gene: TRBJ1-6
V gene: TRBV27
clone size: once
CDR3 DNA: TGTGCCAGCAGTTTGGCGTTTCATTCACCCCTCCACTTT
CDR3 protein: CASSLAFHSPLHF

D gene: NA
CDR3 length: 13
J gene: TRBJ2-5
V gene: TRBV7-3
clone size: NA
CDR3 DNA: TGTGCCAGCAGCCCGACAGGCCAAGAGACCCAGTACTTC
CDR3 protein: CASSPTGQETQYF

D gene: NA
CDR3 length: 15
J gene: TRBJ1-5
V gene: TRBV19
clone size: NA
CDR3 DNA: TGTGCCAGTAGGGGCCGAGGTAGTGGCAATCAGCCCCAGCATTTT
CDR3 protein: CASRGRGSGNQPQHF

D gene: TRBD1
CDR3 length: 16
J gene: TRBJ1-1
V gene: TRBV18
clone size: NA
CDR3 DNA: TGTGCCAGCTCACGCGGACAGGGCAATTCGAACACTGAAGCTTTCTTT
CDR3 protein: CASSRGQGNSNTEAFF

D gene: TRBD1
CDR3 length: 15
J gene: TRBJ1-2
V gene: TRBV7-2
clone size: NA
CDR3 DNA: TGTGCCAGCAGCTTGAACAGGGGAAAGAACTATGGCTACACCTTC
CDR3 protein: CASSLNRGKNYGYTF

D gene: TRBD2
CDR3 length: 14
J gene: TRBJ2-7
V gene: TRBV18
clone size: NA
CDR3 DNA: TGTGCCAGCTCACCAACACGGGAGGGCCCCGAGCAGTACTTC
CDR3 protein: CASSPTREGPEQYF

D gene: NA
CDR3 length: 16
J gene: TRBJ2-7
V gene: TRBV10-3
clone size: NA
CDR3 DNA: TGTGCCATCAGTGGATGGGTTGTGGGTTTGGGCTACGAGCAGTACTTC
CDR3 protein: CAISGWVVGLGYEQYF

D gene: NA
CDR3 length: 17
J gene: TRBJ2-3
V gene: TRBV21-1
clone size: once
CDR3 DNA: TGTGCCAGCAGCAGGACCTCGGGACAGGGGTGTACAGATACGCAGTATTTT
CDR3 protein: CASSRTSGQGCTDTQYF

D gene: NA
CDR3 length: 12
J gene: TRBJ2-7
V gene: TRBV28
clone size: NA
CDR3 DNA: TGTGCCAGCACTTACGGGGACAACGAGCAGTACTTC
CDR3 protein: CASTYGDNEQYF

D gene: TRBD2
CDR3 length: 12
J gene: TRBJ2-3
V gene: TRBV5-4
clone size: NA
CDR3 DNA: TGTGCCAGCAACACGGGGGGGGATACGCAGTATTTT
CDR3 protein: CASNTGGDTQYF

D gene: NA
CDR3 length: 14
J gene: TRBJ1-5
V gene: TRBV13
clone size: NA
CDR3 DNA: TGTGCCAGCAGTGAAGCCTATAGCAATCAGCCCCAGCATTTT
CDR3 protein: CASSEAYSNQPQHF

D gene: NA
CDR3 length: 13
J gene: TRBJ2-7
V gene: TRBV7-6
clone size: NA
CDR3 DNA: TGTGCCAGCAGCTTAACCCCAGCCTACGAGCAGTACTTC
CDR3 protein: CASSLTPAYEQYF

D gene: NA
CDR3 length: 11
J gene: TRBJ2-3
V gene: TRBV2
clone size: NA
CDR3 DNA: TGTGCCAGCACCGAATTAGATACGCAGTATTTT
CDR3 protein: CASTELDTQYF

D gene: NA
CDR3 length: 14
J gene: TRBJ2-7
V gene: TRBV9
clone size: NA
CDR3 DNA: TGTGCCAGCAGCGCGGACGGCCCTTCTAGGGAGCAGTACTTC
CDR3 protein: CASSADGPSREQYF

D gene: NA
CDR3 length: 13
J gene: TRBJ1-6
V gene: TRBV25-1
clone size: NA
CDR3 DNA: TGTGCCAGCACCACAGCGCTTAATTCACCCCTCCACTTT
CDR3 protein: CASTTALNSPLHF

D gene: TRBD2
CDR3 length: 16
J gene: TRBJ2-1
V gene: TRBV5-1
clone size: NA
CDR3 DNA: TGCGCCAGCAGCCTTAGGGTAGCGGGGGCAGGCAATGAGCAGTTCTTC
CDR3 protein: CASSLRVAGAGNEQFF

D gene: NA
CDR3 length: 13
J gene: TRBJ1-2
V gene: TRBV19
clone size: once
CDR3 DNA: TGTGCCAGTAAGGGCAGGGGTGGCTATGGCTACACCTTC
CDR3 protein: CASKGRGGYGYTF

D gene: TRBD2
CDR3 length: 13
J gene: TRBJ2-3
V gene: TRBV2
clone size: NA
CDR3 DNA: TGTGCCAGCACTAGCGGGAGGACAGATACGCAGTATTTT
CDR3 protein: CASTSGRTDTQYF

D gene: NA
CDR3 length: 16
J gene: TRBJ2-2
V gene: TRBV25-1
clone size: NA
CDR3 DNA: TGTGCCAGCAGTGACCCCCGAAGAGGAGACACCGGGGAGCTGTTTTTT
CDR3 protein: CASSDPRRGDTGELFF

D gene: TRBD2
CDR3 length: 16
J gene: TRBJ2-1
V gene: TRBV28
clone size: NA
CDR3 DNA: TGTGCCAGCAGTCCCCTCGGGGCTAGCGGGAGCAATGAGCAGTTCTTC
CDR3 protein: CASSPLGASGSNEQFF

D gene: TRBD1
CDR3 length: 14
J gene: TRBJ2-7
V gene: TRBV6-5
clone size: few
CDR3 DNA: TGTGCCAGCAGGCAACCGGGACAGGGGTGGGAGCAGTACTTC
CDR3 protein: CASRQPGQGWEQYF

D gene: NA
CDR3 length: 13
J gene: TRBJ1-5
V gene: TRBV5-7
clone size: NA
CDR3 DNA: TGTGCCAGCAGCTTTACGGCCAATCAGCCCCAGCATTTT
CDR3 protein: CASSFTANQPQHF

D gene: NA
CDR3 length: 15
J gene: TRBJ2-1
V gene: TRBV7-6
clone size: NA
CDR3 DNA: TGTGCCAGCAGCTTAGCAGGCGCTGACTACAATGAGCAGTTCTTC
CDR3 protein: CASSLAGADYNEQFF

D gene: TRBD1
CDR3 length: 12
J gene: TRBJ2-7
V gene: TRBV29-1
clone size: NA
CDR3 DNA: TGCAGCGTGGGGACAGAAGTCTACGAGCAGTACTTC
CDR3 protein: CSVGTEVYEQYF

D gene: TRBD2
CDR3 length: 14
J gene: TRBJ2-7
V gene: TRBV7-3
clone size: once
CDR3 DNA: TGTGCCAGCAGCCGAAGCGGGAGGGCCTACGAGCAGTACTTC
CDR3 protein: CASSRSGRAYEQYF

D gene: TRBD1
CDR3 length: 15
J gene: TRBJ1-1
V gene: TRBV28
clone size: few
CDR3 DNA: TGTGCCAGCACTCTAGGGGGCAGCTTGTACACTGAAGCTTTCTTT
CDR3 protein: CASTLGGSLYTEAFF

D gene: NA
CDR3 length: 14
J gene: TRBJ2-5
V gene: TRBV5-4
clone size: NA
CDR3 DNA: TGTGCCAGCAGCTCCGGGATGGACCAAGAGACCCAGTACTTC
CDR3 protein: CASSSGMDQETQYF

D gene: NA
CDR3 length: 12
J gene: TRBJ1-2
V gene: TRBV30
clone size: NA
CDR3 DNA: TGTGCCTGGAGTCGGGGGAACTATGGCTACACCTTC
CDR3 protein: CAWSRGNYGYTF

D gene: NA
CDR3 length: 14
J gene: TRBJ1-2
V gene: TRBV7-6
clone size: once
CDR3 DNA: TGTGCCAGGCCCGGAGTCGGGGGCCACTATGGCTACACCTTC
CDR3 protein: CARPGVGGHYGYTF

D gene: NA
CDR3 length: 13
J gene: TRBJ1-2
V gene: TRBV7-3
clone size: NA
CDR3 DNA: TGTGCCAGCAGCTTGCAGGGAGTCGACGGCTACACCTTC
CDR3 protein: CASSLQGVDGYTF

D gene: TRBD2
CDR3 length: 14
J gene: TRBJ2-1
V gene: TRBV7-2
clone size: once
CDR3 DNA: TGTGCCAGCAGCCAGGGACTAGCGGGGGATGAGCAGTTCTTC
CDR3 protein: CASSQGLAGDEQFF

D gene: TRBD2
CDR3 length: 17
J gene: TRBJ2-2
V gene: TRBV27
clone size: NA
CDR3 DNA: TGTGCCAGCAAACTACTTAGCGGGGGCCTTTGGAACGGGGAGCTGTTTTTT
CDR3 protein: CASKLLSGGLWNGELFF

D gene: TRBD2
CDR3 length: 16
J gene: TRBJ2-7
V gene: TRBV2
clone size: NA
CDR3 DNA: TGTGCCAGCAGTGACACTAGCGGGAGGTCCGCCCGCGAGCAGTACTTC
CDR3 protein: CASSDTSGRSAREQYF

D gene: NA
CDR3 length: 14
J gene: TRBJ1-1
V gene: TRBV21-1
clone size: NA
CDR3 DNA: TGTGCCAGCAGCAAAGGTGGAGGGAGGACTGAAGCTTTCTTT
CDR3 protein: CASSKGGGRTEAFF

D gene: TRBD1
CDR3 length: 16
J gene: TRBJ2-3
V gene: TRBV5-1
clone size: NA
CDR3 DNA: TGCGCCAGCAGCGGAGACAGGGCCTTGTTCACAGATACGCAGTATTTT
CDR3 protein: CASSGDRALFTDTQYF

D gene: NA
CDR3 length: 14
J gene: TRBJ2-7
V gene: TRBV19
clone size: NA
CDR3 DNA: TGTGCCAGTAGTACCCCGGGACACACCTACGAGCAGTACTTC
CDR3 protein: CASSTPGHTYEQYF

D gene: TRBD1
CDR3 length: 15
J gene: TRBJ1-1
V gene: TRBV5-1
clone size: NA
CDR3 DNA: TGCGCCAGCAGCTTGTCCGGGACAGTAGGCACTGAAGCTTTCTTT
CDR3 protein: CASSLSGTVGTEAFF

D gene: NA
CDR3 length: 13
J gene: TRBJ2-5
V gene: TRBV5-4
clone size: NA
CDR3 DNA: TGTGCCAGCAACACTCCACGTTCCGAGACCCAGTACTTC
CDR3 protein: CASNTPRSETQYF

D gene: TRBD1
CDR3 length: 12
J gene: TRBJ1-4
V gene: TRBV29-1
clone size: NA
CDR3 DNA: TGCAGCGGGGGGGGACAGGGCGAGAAACTGTTTTTT
CDR3 protein: CSGGGQGEKLFF

D gene: TRBD2
CDR3 length: 11
J gene: TRBJ2-7
V gene: TRBV20-1
clone size: NA
CDR3 DNA: TGCAGTGCTGGCCAGCGGGAGAGGCAGTACTTC
CDR3 protein: CSAGQRERQYF

D gene: NA
CDR3 length: 15
J gene: TRBJ1-3
V gene: TRBV4-3
clone size: NA
CDR3 DNA: TGCGCCAGCAGCGCAAATCGAGGGTCTGGAAACACCATATATTTT
CDR3 protein: CASSANRGSGNTIYF

D gene: TRBD1
CDR3 length: 16
J gene: TRBJ1-3
V gene: TRBV7-2
clone size: NA
CDR3 DNA: TGTGCCAGCAGCTTAGCGCGGGACAGGACCGGAAACACCATATATTTT
CDR3 protein: CASSLARDRTGNTIYF